Listed below are T cell receptor beta chains from one sample, sequenced in a study of cytomegalovirus exposure and HLA in healthy donors. TCRdb's copy holds only in-frame clones and misses some; the assay was immunoSEQ multiplex PCR. Of some 150,000 clones listed, approximately 90% are singletons. The sequenced sample consisted of PBMCs. The receptor source for this set is a woman aged 25 to 39 in good health and CMV-seronegative. CDR3s include the opening cysteine and the closing phenylalanine or tryptophan. The D gene is left open where the match is weak. Only part of the rows carry a size: once, few, many, or a class if the clone is expanded.

J	length	V	D	size	DNA	CDR3
TRBJ1-4	15	TRBV15	NA	NA	TGTGCCACCAGCAGAGGGGGACTCCTAAATGAAAAACTGTTTTTT	CATSRGGLLNEKLFF
TRBJ1-4	13	TRBV7-2	NA	NA	TGTGCCAGCAGCTTCGGGACACGGGAAAAACTGTTTTTT	CASSFGTREKLFF
TRBJ1-5	13	TRBV29-1	NA	NA	TGCAGCGCTCAAACAGGCGGCAATCAGCCCCAGCATTTT	CSAQTGGNQPQHF
TRBJ2-1	14	TRBV19	TRBD2	NA	TGTGCCAGTACTAGCGGGGGAACCTACAATGAGCAGTTCTTC	CASTSGGTYNEQFF
TRBJ1-2	13	TRBV6-6	NA	NA	TGTGCCAGCAGTCGGGGGGAAATATATGGCTACACCTTC	CASSRGEIYGYTF
TRBJ2-3	17	TRBV9	TRBD2	NA	TGTGCCAGCAGCGTAGAACCAGCGGGGGGGCCAACAGATACGCAGTATTTT	CASSVEPAGGPTDTQYF
TRBJ1-5	15	TRBV7-8	NA	NA	TGTGCCAGCAGCGCCCCGGGAAGGGCTAATCAGCCCCAGCATTTT	CASSAPGRANQPQHF
TRBJ2-7	16	TRBV5-4	TRBD2	NA	TGTGCCAGCAGCTTACTTGGCGCGGGGGGGAGGGGCGAGCAGTACTTC	CASSLLGAGGRGEQYF
TRBJ2-7	14	TRBV29-1	NA	NA	TGCAGCGCCACGGGCGTCGGGGTTGGCTACGAGCAGTACTTC	CSATGVGVGYEQYF
TRBJ2-7	12	TRBV10-1	NA	NA	TGCGCCAGCAGCGGGGTTTCCTACGAGCAGTACTTC	CASSGVSYEQYF
TRBJ2-7	16	TRBV5-1	NA	NA	TGCGCCAGCAGCTCCGCTCGCTTACGGAGCTCCTACGAGCAGTACTTC	CASSSARLRSSYEQYF
TRBJ1-2	15	TRBV18	NA	NA	TGTGCCAGCTCACCGTCAAGAGAGGGCGAGTATGGCTACACCTTC	CASSPSREGEYGYTF
TRBJ1-1	15	TRBV5-6	TRBD1	NA	TGTGCCAGCACCCCCGGACAGGCTCCGGGCACTGAAGCTTTCTTT	CASTPGQAPGTEAFF
TRBJ2-7	16	TRBV9	TRBD1	NA	TGTGCCAGCAGCCCCGACCGGGACAGCATGTTCTACGAGCAGTACTTC	CASSPDRDSMFYEQYF
TRBJ2-3	16	TRBV2	TRBD2	NA	TGTGCCAGCAGTGCAGAACTAGCGTTTGAGCTAGATACGCAGTATTTT	CASSAELAFELDTQYF
TRBJ2-4	16	TRBV4-2	TRBD2	NA	TGTGCCAGCAGCCAGGGACTAGTTGGGGCCAAAAACATTCAGTACTTC	CASSQGLVGAKNIQYF
TRBJ2-7	18	TRBV4-1	TRBD1	NA	TGCGCCAGCAGCCCCCCCGGAGGACCAGGGGGTGTTGTCTACGAGCAGTACTTC	CASSPPGGPGGVVYEQYF
TRBJ2-5	16	TRBV6-5	TRBD1	NA	TGTGCCAGCAGTTACGGGACAGGGATTTCCCAAGAGACCCAGTACTTC	CASSYGTGISQETQYF
TRBJ2-3	15	TRBV23-1	NA	NA	TGCGCCAGCAGTCAATGGCAGAAACCCACAGATACGCAGTATTTT	CASSQWQKPTDTQYF
TRBJ2-7	14	TRBV9	NA	few	TGTGCCAGCAGCGTAGGGGCGGGGTCCTACGAGCAGTACTTC	CASSVGAGSYEQYF
TRBJ2-7	14	TRBV5-8	NA	NA	TGTGCCAGCACGCGGGGCGGATCTAACTACGAGCAGTACTTC	CASTRGGSNYEQYF
TRBJ1-2	14	TRBV29-1	NA	NA	TGCAGCGTTGAAGATCATGAGGCTAACTATGGCTACACCTTC	CSVEDHEANYGYTF
TRBJ2-1	16	TRBV5-1	TRBD2	NA	TGCGCCAGCAGCTTGGTCGCTAGCGGGGGGAACAATGAGCAGTTCTTC	CASSLVASGGNNEQFF
TRBJ2-4	16	TRBV19	TRBD1	once	TGTGCCAGTAGTATTGGGTTGACAGGGACCAAAAACATTCAGTACTTC	CASSIGLTGTKNIQYF